A single sample is the source of the 28 T cell receptor beta chains below, sequenced in a study of blood T cell repertoires in COVID-19. This table comes from immunoSEQ multiplex PCR, and its TCRdb copy is limited to in-frame clones, with some not included. The sample contains over 120,000 clones, over 80% of which appear only once. Sequenced: peripheral blood. Receptors were obtained from a woman between 50 and 59 years old with acute or convalescent COVID-19.

This clone was recorded a few times. This chain uses TRBV4-1 with TRBJ2-7, with D possibly TRBD2 on 7 matching bases. The CDR3 contains 13 residues. The V gene's germline CDR1 is MGHRA and CDR2 YSYEKL. V lost 2 bases and J 7 bases, leaving 12 bases between the germline ends. The CDR3 reads CASSQRGAREQYF. In nucleotides, the CDR3 is TGCGCCAGCAGCCAACGGGGGGCAAGGGAGCAGTACTTC.

This rearrangement joins TRBV30 to TRBJ1-1; 8 bases line up with TRBD1. From germline, CDR1 is GTSNPN and CDR2 SVGIG (reference sequence). This CDR3 comprises 16 residues. Unmatched junction bases numbered 10, after V lost 3 bases and J lost 1 base. The CDR3 sequence is CAWSPATGAPNTEAFF. The DNA of the CDR3 is TGTGCCTGGAGCCCGGCGACAGGGGCTCCGAACACTGAAGCTTTCTTT.

The rearrangement links TRBV9 to TRBJ2-3; D is perhaps TRBD2 (6 bases). The CDR3 totals 14 residues. CDR1 is SGDLS and CDR2 is YYNGEE in the germline V gene. Between the trimmed V and J ends, which lost 3 bases and 0 bases, there was a span of 8 bases. CDR3 in amino acids: CASSEGLSTDTQYF. CDR3 in DNA: TGTGCCAGCAGCGAGGGACTGAGCACAGATACGCAGTATTTT.

The genes are TRBV3-1 (or the pseudogene TRBV3-2) and TRBJ1-2; D is ambiguous. The CDR3 extends over 11 amino acids. CDR1 LGHDT and CDR2 YNNKEL come from the germline V gene (reference sequence). The V end was cut by 5 bases, the J end by 3 bases, with 4 bases between. The CDR3 DNA reads as TGTGCCAGCAGCGTCTACTATGGCTACACCTTC. The encoded protein is CASSVYYGYTF.

The rearrangement links TRBV30 to TRBJ1-2; the D is unclear. This CDR3 comprises 14 residues. V gave up 0 bases and J gave up 2 bases, with 10 bases separating them. The germline V gene encodes CDR1 GTSNPN and CDR2 SVGIG (reference sequence). The DNA of the CDR3 is TGTGCCTGGAGTGTACGTGAAGCAAACTATGGCTACACCTTC. It yields the protein CAWSVREANYGYTF.

The chain couples TRBV9 to TRBJ1-2, with TRBD1 identical over 9 bases. The CDR3 totals 17 residues. Germline CDR1 is SGDLS and CDR2 is YYNGEE. The junction had 10 bases not matched to a gene; V was cut back by 0 bases and J by 4 bases. The CDR3 nucleotides read TGTGCCAGCAGCGTAGCTGGTGGGACAGGGATGGCCTATGGCTACACCTTC. Amino acids: CASSVAGGTGMAYGYTF.

The J gene is TRBJ1-2, the V gene TRBV5-4, with 11 nucleotides matching TRBD1. The CDR3 spans 16 residues. V lost 3 bases, J lost 3 bases, and 7 bases stayed unmatched. Looked up from germline, CDR1 is SGHNT and CDR2 is YYREEE (reference sequence). CDR3 in amino acids: CASSSRTGGVDYGYTF. CDR3 DNA sequence: TGTGCCAGCAGCTCGAGGACAGGGGGCGTAGACTATGGCTACACCTTC.

For this clone: The junction departs from germline at one end; a sequencing error may be responsible. The chain is built from TRBV3-1 (or the pseudogene TRBV3-2) and TRBJ1-6; D remains unclear. Germline V gives CDR1 LGHDT, CDR2 YNNKEL (reference sequence). This CDR3 is built from 13 residues. The CDR3 DNA sequence: TGTGCCAGCAGTCAAGCCCAGGTTTCACCCCTCCACTTT. Amino acid sequence: CASSQAQVSPLHF.

The chain carries TRBV9 and TRBJ1-6; a possible D gene is TRBD1 (5 bases). V lost 2 bases, J lost 7 bases, and 16 bases lay in between. Germline lookup yields CDR1 SGDLS and CDR2 YYNGEE. The CDR3 length is 16 residues. CDR3 nucleotides: TGTGCCAGCAGCGTTTTGACAGTCCGGGGGAATTCACCCCTCCACTTT. Its protein product is CASSVLTVRGNSPLHF.

The DNA of the CDR3 is TGCGCCAGCAGCTTGGGGGTAGCGGCCCTCACAGATACGCAGTATTTT. This sequence encodes CASSLGVAALTDTQYF. The chain has TRBV5-1 and TRBJ2-3, with D perhaps matching TRBD2 (6 bases). The ends were cut back, 0 bases at V and 2 bases at J, with 13 bases in the middle. Looked up from germline, CDR1 is SGHRS and CDR2 is YFSETQ. The CDR3 runs to 16 residues.

The chain links TRBV7-8 to TRBJ2-2, with TRBD2 identical over 8 bases. Germline V gene lookup returns CDR1 SGHVS and CDR2 FQNEAQ. The CDR3 contains 16 residues. The V gene end was trimmed by 2 bases and the J gene end by 8 bases; junction bases not matched to a gene: 10. The CDR3 nucleotides are TGTGCCAGCAGCTTATTTACTAGCGGCTACTCGGGGGAGCTGTTTTTT. Translation gives CASSLFTSGYSGELFF.

This clone was counted once. CDR3 coding DNA: TGCGCCAGCAGCTTGACCCAAGGAGGAGCGGGGGACAATGAGCAGTTCTTC. It is translated as CASSLTQGGAGDNEQFF. The V gene is TRBV5-1, the J gene TRBJ2-1, with 8 bases fitting TRBD2. The ends lost 1 base at V and 5 bases at J; junction bases unmatched: 11. Germline V gives CDR1 SGHRS, CDR2 YFSETQ. CDR3 size: 17 residues.

This clone was recorded only once. The chain is built from TRBV6-6 and TRBJ2-3; 8 bases align to TRBD1. Germline CDR1 is MNHNY and CDR2 is SVGAGI (reference sequence). J gave up 4 bases and V 4 bases, and 4 bases lay outside the gene matches. This CDR3 region has 14 residues. The CDR3 region has the DNA TGTGCCAGCAGTTGGACAGGGAGTGCAGATACGCAGTATTTT. Translating it yields CASSWTGSADTQYF.

This chain joins TRBV3-1 (or the pseudogene TRBV3-2) and TRBJ1-1, with no clear D. CDR1 is LGHDT and CDR2 is YNNKEL in the germline V gene (reference sequence). With 2 bases removed from V and 6 bases from J, the gap between germline ends came to 10 bases. The CDR3 loop spans 13 amino acids. CDR3 sequence reads: CASSQPQVSEAFF. The CDR3 nucleotides read TGTGCCAGCAGCCAACCCCAGGTTTCTGAAGCTTTCTTT.

The V call is TRBV27, the J call TRBJ2-7; 7 bases align to TRBD1. V lost 5 bases to trimming and J lost 4 bases; unmatched junction nucleotides: 14. Germline CDR1 MNHEY, CDR2 SMNVEV (reference sequence). This CDR3 comprises 16 residues. This CDR3 reads CASSPSTGTVLYEQYF. CDR3 DNA sequence: TGTGCCAGCAGTCCATCAACCGGGACAGTCTTATACGAGCAGTACTTC.

V gene TRBV19 combines with J gene TRBJ1-1, with 10 bases aligning to TRBD1. V lost 1 base, J lost 11 bases, and 7 bases stayed unmatched. The CDR3 totals 14 residues. The V gene's germline CDR1 is LNHDA and CDR2 SQIVND (reference sequence). In DNA form, the CDR3 reads TGTGCCAGTAGTATAGTCCGGACAGGGGGAGACGCTTTCTTT. It specifies CASSIVRTGGDAFF.

The gene calls are TRBV6-5 and TRBJ1-5; D remains unclear. Germline loops: CDR1 MNHEY, CDR2 SVGAGI. The ends were cut back, 6 bases at V and 0 bases at J, with 12 bases in the middle. The CDR3 runs to 15 residues. Here the CDR3 DNA reads TGTGCCAGCAGACCAAACGGGTATAGCAATCAGCCCCAGCATTTT. Amino acid sequence: CASRPNGYSNQPQHF.

The chain joins TRBV2 to TRBJ2-4; 13 bases line up with TRBD2. This CDR3 contains 18 residues. The V gene end was trimmed by 4 bases and the J gene end by 1 base; junction bases not matched to a gene: 7. CDR1 and CDR2 from the germline V gene are SNHLY and FYNNEI. The CDR3: CASSGGLAGFLAKNIQYF. The CDR3, as DNA: TGTGCCAGCAGTGGGGGACTAGCGGGATTTTTGGCCAAAAACATTCAGTACTTC.

J is TRBJ1-6 and V is TRBV7-9; D call uncertain. V dropped 3 bases and J dropped 7 bases, with 7 bases sitting between them. This CDR3 has 13 amino acids. Germline CDR1 is SEHNR and CDR2 is FQNEAQ (reference sequence). In DNA, the CDR3 is TGTGCCAGCAGCTTCGGGGAGAATTCACCCCTCCACTTT. This codes for CASSFGENSPLHF.

The chain is built from TRBV18 and TRBJ1-3; 7 bases fit TRBD1. The germline gives CDR1 KGHSH, CDR2 LQKENI. This CDR3 contains 16 residues. The V and J ends lost 3 bases and 0 bases, in that order; junction bases with no gene match: 5. As DNA, the CDR3 is TGTGCCAGCTCACCCAAGGGACAGCCCTCTGGAAACACCATATATTTT. The encoded protein is CASSPKGQPSGNTIYF.

The chain carries TRBV20-1 and TRBJ2-5; D remains ambiguous. The CDR3 extends over 12 amino acids. The germline CDR1 and CDR2 sequences are DFQATT and SNEGSKA (reference sequence). Trimming cost V 3 bases and J 3 bases, with 8 bases left between them. The CDR3 reads CSASLQEETQYF. CDR3 nucleotide sequence: TGCAGTGCTAGTCTTCAGGAAGAGACCCAGTACTTC.

The chain joins TRBV5-1 to TRBJ2-1, with TRBD2 matching over 9 bases. V gave up 4 bases and J gave up 6 bases; unmatched junction bases: 5. Per the germline V gene, CDR1 is SGHRS and CDR2 is YFSETQ. This CDR3 spans 14 amino acids. CDR3 in amino acids: CASSPGTSRNEQFF. CDR3 coding DNA: TGCGCCAGCAGCCCCGGGACTAGCCGCAATGAGCAGTTCTTC.

V is TRBV19 and J is TRBJ1-5, with D unresolved. The CDR3 has 15 residues. Deletions cut 6 bases from V and 0 bases from J, with 12 bases between. CDR1 is LNHDA and CDR2 is SQIVND in the germline V gene (reference sequence). The CDR3 DNA reads TGTGCCAGTAGGCCTGCCCTCTATAGCAATCAGCCCCAGCATTTT. It yields the protein CASRPALYSNQPQHF.

The chain employs TRBV4-2 and TRBJ2-2; 9 bases are shared with TRBD2. The germline CDR1 and CDR2 sequences are LGHNA and YNFKEQ. The length of the CDR3 is 16 residues. The V and J ends lost 0 bases and 3 bases, in that order; junction bases with no gene match: 2. CDR3 DNA sequence: TGTGCCAGCAGCCAAGAGGCGGGGGGGTACACCGGGGAGCTGTTTTTT. Translating it yields CASSQEAGGYTGELFF.

V gene TRBV7-6 combines with J gene TRBJ1-3; D is possibly TRBD1 (5 bases). This CDR3 is 16 amino acids long. CDR1 and CDR2 (germline): SGHVS, FNYEAQ. V lost 3 bases, J lost 4 bases, and 16 bases lay in between. CDR3 nucleotide sequence: TGTGCCAGCAGCTTCTACGACAGAGCTGGCGGAAACACCATATATTTT. Translation: CASSFYDRAGGNTIYF.

The chain uses TRBV19 and TRBJ1-5; perhaps TRBD1 as D (5 bases). The CDR3 length is 14 residues. Looked up from germline, CDR1 is LNHDA and CDR2 is SQIVND (reference sequence). Trimming shortened V by 5 bases and J by 9 bases, and 17 bases separated the two germline ends. CDR3 DNA sequence: TGTGCCAGTAGTCAGACAGTCCCTCGCAGGCCCCAGCATTTT. It is translated as CASSQTVPRRPQHF.

The rearrangement uses TRBV6-1 and TRBJ1-1; 7 bases are a match to TRBD1. The V and J ends lost 2 bases and 4 bases, in that order; junction bases with no gene match: 4. Germline loops: CDR1 MNHNS, CDR2 SASEGT. The CDR3 totals 14 residues. The DNA for the CDR3 is TGTGCCAGCAGTGAACCCGCAGGGGGCACTGAAGCTTTCTTT. This gives the protein CASSEPAGGTEAFF.

This chain links TRBV6-6 with TRBJ1-5, with D possibly matching TRBD1 (5 bases). The CDR3 loop spans 15 amino acids. V was clipped by 2 bases and J by 2 bases, with 10 bases between them. CDR1 and CDR2 (germline): MNHNY, SVGAGI (reference sequence). This CDR3 is CASSYRGYGNQPQHF. The CDR3 DNA reads as TGTGCCAGCAGTTACAGGGGTTATGGCAATCAGCCCCAGCATTTT.